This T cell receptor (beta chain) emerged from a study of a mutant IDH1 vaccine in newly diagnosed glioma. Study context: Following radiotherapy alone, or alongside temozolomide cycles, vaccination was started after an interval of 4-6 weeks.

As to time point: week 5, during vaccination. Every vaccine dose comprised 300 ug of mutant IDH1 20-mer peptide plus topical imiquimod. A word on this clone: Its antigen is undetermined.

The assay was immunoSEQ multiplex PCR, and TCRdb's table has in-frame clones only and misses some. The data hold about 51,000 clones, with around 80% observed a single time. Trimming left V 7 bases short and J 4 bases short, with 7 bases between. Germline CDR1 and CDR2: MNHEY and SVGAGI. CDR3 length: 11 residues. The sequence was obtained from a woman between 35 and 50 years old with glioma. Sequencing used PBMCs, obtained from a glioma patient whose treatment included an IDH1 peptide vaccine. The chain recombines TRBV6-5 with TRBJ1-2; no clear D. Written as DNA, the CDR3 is TGTGCCAGCAAACAGATCTATGGCTACACCTTC. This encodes CASKQIYGYTF.